The 30 T cell receptor beta chains given below trace back to one sample, sequenced in a study of blood T cells in healthy people across ages. Primers used in a second PCR of about 7 to 12 cycles were a sample-barcoded 5' primer and a J-beta primer mix. From the 5' RACE reads, TCRdb called clonotypes with MiXCR, one entry per CDR3 protein. Among around 870,000 distinct CDR3 sequences listed, 29% were seen once. Sequenced: blood. The receptors derive from a woman older than 75 in good health.

A few counts support this clonotype. The chain links TRBV7-2 to TRBJ1-1, with a possible D match to TRBD1 (6 bases). The V end lost 3 bases, the J end lost 4 bases, and 18 bases lay between the germline ends. The V gene's germline CDR1 is SGHTA and CDR2 FQGNSA. There are 16 residues in the CDR3. The chain's CDR3 is CASSLGGPGLTTEAFF. CDR3 sequence (DNA): TGTGCCAGCAGCTTGGGGGGGCCCGGACTCACCACTGAAGCTTTCTTT.

This clonotype was seen a handful of times. The chain joins TRBV4-1 to TRBJ1-5; possible D gene TRBD1, 5 bases. In germline, CDR1 is MGHRA, CDR2 YSYEKL. V shed 1 base and J shed 12 bases, with 16 bases lying between them. The CDR3 runs 14 residues. CDR3 loop: CASSQGDGADGQHF. Written as DNA, the CDR3 is TGCGCCAGCAGCCAAGGGGACGGAGCCGACGGCCAGCATTTT.

This clonotype was detected many times. The chain links TRBV7-6 to TRBJ2-7; D is unclear. Germline CDR1 and CDR2: SGHVS and FNYEAQ. This CDR3 is 9 amino acids long. Trimming stripped 11 bases from V and 7 bases from J, with 9 bases between. The chain's CDR3 is CARVGEQYF. DNA for the CDR3: TGTGCCCGCGTCGGAGAGCAGTACTTC.

This clonotype has more than one count but fewer than ten. The genes are TRBV27 and TRBJ2-4; the match to TRBD1 covers 11 bases. This CDR3 comprises 17 residues. CDR1 MNHEY and CDR2 SMNVEV come from the germline V gene (reference sequence). V trimming: 5 bases; J trimming: 2 bases; junction bases outside the gene matches: 8. The DNA of the CDR3 is TGTGCCAGCAGTCCACCTGGGACAGGGGGAACCAAAAACATTCAGTACTTC. Encoded protein: CASSPPGTGGTKNIQYF.

Many counts were recorded for this clonotype. V is TRBV20-1 and J is TRBJ2-5; D uncertain. Between the trimmed V and J ends, which lost 2 bases and 2 bases, there was a span of 9 bases. The CDR3 consists of 13 residues. Germline V gene sequence: CDR1 DFQATT, CDR2 SNEGSKA (reference sequence). The DNA for the CDR3 is TGCAGTGCTAGATTCCAAGAACAAGAGACCCAGTACTTC. Translation gives CSARFQEQETQYF.

This clonotype was counted ten times or more. The J gene is TRBJ2-1, the V gene TRBV6-6; 13 bases map to TRBD2. The CDR3 loop spans 16 amino acids. Per the germline V gene, CDR1 is MNHNY and CDR2 is SVGAGI (reference sequence). Unmatched junction bases numbered 3, after V lost 6 bases and J lost 1 base. CDR3 residues: CASSLLAGGSYNEQFF. In nucleotides, the CDR3 is TGTGCCAGCAGCCTACTAGCGGGGGGGTCCTACAATGAGCAGTTCTTC.

This clonotype was observed at least ten times. DNA of the CDR3: TGTGCCAGCAGTTACTCCATACAGGGGGCGCGAAGCTACGAGCAGTACTTC. This codes for CASSYSIQGARSYEQYF. The genes are TRBV6-5 and TRBJ2-7; 9 bases are a match to TRBD1. The CDR3 has 17 amino acids. CDR1 MNHEY and CDR2 SVGAGI come from the germline V gene. The V gene end was trimmed by 0 bases and the J gene end by 3 bases; junction bases not matched to a gene: 9.

This clonotype was seen at least ten times. V gene TRBV27 combines with J gene TRBJ1-2, with 7 bases identical to TRBD1. The CDR3 has 15 residues. The V gene's germline CDR1 is MNHEY and CDR2 SMNVEV (reference sequence). V lost 2 bases and J lost 6; bases outside the gene matches: 9. The CDR3 DNA sequence: TGTGCCAGCAGTTTAAGAGAGGGGGCGCGTAATGGCTACACCTTC. Residues: CASSLREGARNGYTF.

This clonotype was counted at least ten times. The chain employs TRBV2 and TRBJ1-6, with 7 bases matching TRBD1. Trimming took 7 bases from V and 0 from J; bases not matched to a gene: 6. The CDR3 extends over 16 amino acids. Germline values: CDR1 SNHLY, CDR2 FYNNEI. The CDR3 sequence: CASILDRSSYNSPLHF. The DNA of the CDR3 is TGTGCCAGCATTCTGGACAGGAGCTCCTATAATTCACCCCTCCACTTT.

The V call is TRBV11-2, the J call TRBJ2-1; TRBD2 matches at 10 bases. After removal of 6 bases from V and 3 bases from J, the junction contained 8 bases not matched to a gene. The germline V gene has CDR1 SGHAT and CDR2 FQNNGV. There are 16 residues in the CDR3. CDR3 DNA: TGTGCCAGCAGGACAGCGGGGGGGCCTCACTACAATGAGCAGTTCTTC. Translated, it gives CASRTAGGPHYNEQFF.

CDR3 DNA sequence: TGCAGTGCCAATCCCCGTCTAGCGGGGGGGCGGAATGAGCAGTTCTTC. Translated: CSANPRLAGGRNEQFF. The chain has TRBV20-1 and TRBJ2-1; 12 nucleotides align to TRBD2. The germline V gene has CDR1 DFQATT and CDR2 SNEGSKA (reference sequence). The CDR3 loop spans 16 amino acids. J gave up 7 bases and V 6 bases, and 13 bases lay outside the gene matches.

This clonotype was counted ten times or more. The chain joins TRBV11-2 to TRBJ2-7, with D perhaps being TRBD1 or TRBD2 (5 bases each). CDR3 length: 14 amino acids. V lost 4 bases and J lost 4, with 14 bases in between. Germline CDR1 and CDR2: SGHAT and FQNNGV. The CDR3 nucleotides read TGTGCCAGCAGCTCCATACGGGGCAAATACGAGCAGTACTTC. It is translated as CASSSIRGKYEQYF.

As concerns this clonotype: Germline is not matched at one junction end, which may reflect a read error. The chain is built from TRBV7-2 and TRBJ2-5, with D perhaps matching TRBD1 (5 bases). The CDR3 spans 13 residues. Germline V lookup: CDR1 SGHTA, CDR2 FQGNSA. The CDR3 bases are TGTGCCAGCAGCTTACCCCCGACAGCCTCGTTCGGCTTC. Its protein is CASSLPPTASFGF.

This clonotype has only a few counts. The rearrangement links TRBV6-6 to TRBJ1-4; unclear D gene. Per germline, CDR1 MNHNY and CDR2 SVGAGI (reference sequence). The CDR3 has 15 residues. V lost 5 bases to trimming and J lost 0 bases, with 10 bases between them. This chain's CDR3 is CASSPRAATNEKLFF. The CDR3 bases are TGTGCCAGCAGTCCGCGTGCCGCAACTAATGAAAAACTGTTTTTT.

This clonotype was observed at least ten times. This chain connects TRBV3-1 to TRBJ1-2, with 11 bases aligning to TRBD1. Germline-derived CDR1 and CDR2 are LGHDT and YNNKEL (reference sequence). The CDR3 has 13 residues. J gave up 2 bases and V 9 bases, and 2 bases lay outside the gene matches. CDR3: CASGQGANYGYTF. The CDR3 DNA follows: TGTGCCAGTGGACAGGGGGCGAACTATGGCTACACCTTC.

This clonotype was observed many times. This chain links TRBV7-9 with TRBJ1-2; D is possibly TRBD1 (6 bases). The CDR3 has 14 residues. Germline CDR1 SEHNR, CDR2 FQNEAQ (reference sequence). Deletions cut 3 bases from V and 4 bases from J, with 12 bases between. In DNA, the CDR3 is TGTGCCAGCAGCTTTTCAGGGGTGGTCTATGGCTACACCTTC. It translates to CASSFSGVVYGYTF.

CDR3 in amino acids: CASSLSGTGDETQYF. The CDR3 DNA reads as TGCGCCAGCAGCCTATCCGGGACAGGGGATGAGACCCAGTACTTC. V is TRBV5-1 and J is TRBJ2-5, with 10 positions matching TRBD1. CDR1 is SGHRS, CDR2 YFSETQ, per germline. Trimming at V came to 4 bases and at J to 5 bases, leaving 8 bases not matched to a gene. The CDR3 runs 15 residues.

This clonotype showed up just a few times. The J gene is TRBJ2-3, the V gene TRBV6-5; D not resolved. The germline V and J ends were trimmed by 5 bases and 4 bases, with 13 bases remaining between them. CDR3 size: 14 residues. CDR1 is MNHEY, CDR2 SVGAGI, per germline. The DNA of the CDR3 is TGTGCCAGCAGTCTTACTTCGACCGCAGATACGCAGTATTTT. Residues: CASSLTSTADTQYF.

The chain carries TRBV20-1 and TRBJ1-1; D not resolved. The germline V and J ends were trimmed by 0 bases and 1 base, with 12 bases remaining between them. The germline gives CDR1 DFQATT, CDR2 SNEGSKA (reference sequence). The CDR3 contains 15 residues. The CDR3 DNA follows: TGCAGTGCTAGAGATTCGCAGGAATGGAACACTGAAGCTTTCTTT. Amino acids: CSARDSQEWNTEAFF.

This clonotype was counted ten times or more. This chain joins TRBV4-2 and TRBJ2-3; 10 bases line up with TRBD1. CDR3 length: 16 amino acids. Looked up from germline, CDR1 is LGHNA and CDR2 is YNFKEQ. The J segment lost 2 bases and the V segment lost 1 base, leaving 3 bases of the junction unmatched. The CDR3 nucleotides read TGTGCCAGCAGCCAAGGACAGGGGGCGCACACAGATACGCAGTATTTT. This translates into CASSQGQGAHTDTQYF.

This clonotype was picked up many times. This chain connects TRBV20-1 to TRBJ2-1; TRBD2 matches 9 bases. Germline lookup yields CDR1 DFQATT and CDR2 SNEGSKA (reference sequence). The J segment lost 7 bases and the V segment lost 6 bases, leaving 7 bases of the junction unmatched. The CDR3 contains 13 residues. CDR3: CSAPRAGGNEQFF. The DNA for the CDR3 is TGCAGTGCACCCCGGGCGGGGGGGAATGAGCAGTTCTTC.

There are many counts of this clonotype. The chain is built from TRBV7-2 and TRBJ2-3; weak D call: TRBD2 (5 bases). Deletions cut 1 base from V and 5 bases from J, with 13 bases between. Germline CDR1 is SGHTA and CDR2 is FQGNSA. The CDR3 runs 15 residues. The CDR3 DNA reads as TGTGCCAGCAGCTTAGATATAGGGAGAGGAGATACGCAGTATTTT. Protein product: CASSLDIGRGDTQYF. Together with reference TRBV7-2 and TRBJ2-3, the CDR3 gives the full variable domain: GAGVSQSPSNKVTEKGKDVELRCDPISGHTALYWYRQSLGQGLEFLIYFQGNSAPDKSGLPSDRFSAERTGGSVSTLTIQRTQQEDSAVYLCASSLDIGRGDTQYFGPGTRLTVL.

This clonotype was detected many times. This chain uses TRBV7-9 with TRBJ1-6; D call uncertain. This CDR3 is 13 amino acids long. V lost 2 bases and J lost 8, with 7 bases in between. Germline loops: CDR1 SEHNR, CDR2 FQNEAQ (reference sequence). CDR3 protein: CASSLRVDSPLHF. The CDR3 nucleotides read TGTGCCAGCAGCTTAAGGGTCGATTCACCCCTCCACTTT.

With respect to this clonotype: A much larger clone differs by one base, so this may be a read error. The gene calls are TRBV6-5 and TRBJ2-5, with D maybe TRBD1 (6 bases). CDR1 is MNHEY, CDR2 SVGAGI, per germline. The CDR3 has 14 amino acids. The DNA of the CDR3 is TGTACCAGCAGTATGACAGGTGTGGGGGAGACCCAGTACTTC. Residues: CTSSMTGVGETQYF.

The CDR3 nucleotides read TGTGCCAGCAGGGTGAGCGCAGATACGCAGTATTTT. This sequence encodes CASRVSADTQYF. The V call is TRBV12-3 or TRBV12-4, the J call TRBJ2-3; D unresolved. This CDR3 contains 12 residues. Trimming left V 6 bases short and J 4 bases short, with 8 bases between.

This chain connects TRBV10-2 to TRBJ2-1, with TRBD1 as a possible D gene (6 bases). Trimming removed 2 bases at V and 4 bases at J, with 12 bases between. Per germline, CDR1 WSHSY and CDR2 SAAADI. The length of the CDR3 is 15 residues. The CDR3 DNA is TGCGCCAGCAGTGAGAGGACAGAGAAATACAATGAGCAGTTCTTC. Its translation is CASSERTEKYNEQFF.

As regards this clonotype: The junction and the germline gene differ at one end; a read error may be behind it. The chain recombines TRBV7-8 with TRBJ2-7, with 9 bases aligning to TRBD2. Germline V lookup: CDR1 SGHVS, CDR2 FQNEAQ. The CDR3 totals 15 residues. The CDR3 protein is CASSFSAGGAYEQDF. The DNA for the CDR3 is TGTGCCAGCAGCTTCAGCGCGGGGGGGGCTTACGAGCAGGACTTC.

Ten or more counts support this clonotype. This chain connects TRBV7-2 to TRBJ1-1, with D tentatively TRBD1 (5 bases). CDR3 length: 17 residues. The ends were cut back, 4 bases at V and 0 bases at J, with 18 bases in the middle. Germline CDR1 SGHTA, CDR2 FQGNSA. The CDR3 DNA reads as TGTGCCAGCAGCTCCCGGGGCGGGGGAGACTTGAACACTGAAGCTTTCTTT. Its translation: CASSSRGGGDLNTEAFF.

A remark on this clonotype: Just one base apart from a much larger clone, this may be a read error. The V gene is TRBV5-1, the J gene TRBJ2-1; D is uncertain. TRBJ2-7 explains the end of the DNA better; the J call may be wrong. CDR1 and CDR2 from the germline V gene are SGHRS and YFSETQ. The CDR3 is made up of 14 amino acids. CDR3 coding DNA: TGCGCCAGCAGCTTTCCAGGATACTACAATGAGCAGTACTTC. It is translated as CASSFPGYYNEQYF.

At least ten counts were recorded for this clonotype. The V and J genes are TRBV6-1 and TRBJ2-5, with 9 nucleotides matching TRBD2. The ends lost 1 base at V and 5 bases at J; junction bases unmatched: 8. Germline values: CDR1 MNHNS, CDR2 SASEGT. The CDR3 runs 16 residues. The DNA for the CDR3 is TGTGCCAGCAGTGAAGGTTGGATAGCGGGGGTTGAGACCCAGTACTTC. Residues: CASSEGWIAGVETQYF.